The source of this T cell receptor beta chain is a study of T cells after yellow fever vaccination. Study-wide context: Low-cell-number fractions were prepared with SMART-Seq v4 Ultra Low Input. Findings and caveats of the study: In post-booster samples, most primary-vaccination clones reappeared (roughly 96% CD4, 88% CD8). Abundant clonotypes from the bulk population could get into FACS-sorted repertoires as contaminants.

J gave up 5 bases and V 6 bases, and 15 bases lay outside the gene matches. The CDR3 has 15 amino acids. Germline loops: CDR1 SQVTM, CDR2 ANQGSEA. Researchers made TCR cDNA using 5'RACE template switching, and this step added a universal primer site and UMIs. TCRdb itself ran the 5' RACE reads through MiXCR, one entry per CDR3 protein. The sample holds around 350,000 distinct CDR3 sequences, 6.2% seen once. This clonotype was counted ten times or more. Its cognate antigen is unknown. This specimen was PBMCs, taken 5 days after the yellow fever booster vaccination. The receptor comes from a man younger than 45 who received the YFV17D yellow fever vaccine. The chain recombines TRBV29-1 with TRBJ2-5; 7 nucleotides align to TRBD1. CDR3 nucleotide sequence: TGCAGCGTGCACTACAGAAGGGGGCGCTGGGAGACCCAGTACTTC. Amino acids: CSVHYRRGRWETQYF.